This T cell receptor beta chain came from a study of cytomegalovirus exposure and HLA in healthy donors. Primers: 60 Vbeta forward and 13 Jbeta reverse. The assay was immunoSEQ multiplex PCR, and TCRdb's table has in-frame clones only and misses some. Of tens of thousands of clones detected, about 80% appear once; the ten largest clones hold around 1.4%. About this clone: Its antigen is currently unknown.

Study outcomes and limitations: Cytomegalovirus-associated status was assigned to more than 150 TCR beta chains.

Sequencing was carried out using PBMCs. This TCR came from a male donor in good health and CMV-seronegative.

The CDR3: CASSIGDSINTEAFF. CDR3 DNA: TGTGCCAGTAGTATAGGAGACAGTATAAACACTGAAGCTTTCTTT. The rearrangement uses TRBV19 and TRBJ1-1; D may be TRBD1 (5 bases). The V gene's germline CDR1 is LNHDA and CDR2 SQIVND (reference sequence). Trimming removed 1 base from V and 2 bases from J, with 11 bases in between. The CDR3 has 15 amino acids.